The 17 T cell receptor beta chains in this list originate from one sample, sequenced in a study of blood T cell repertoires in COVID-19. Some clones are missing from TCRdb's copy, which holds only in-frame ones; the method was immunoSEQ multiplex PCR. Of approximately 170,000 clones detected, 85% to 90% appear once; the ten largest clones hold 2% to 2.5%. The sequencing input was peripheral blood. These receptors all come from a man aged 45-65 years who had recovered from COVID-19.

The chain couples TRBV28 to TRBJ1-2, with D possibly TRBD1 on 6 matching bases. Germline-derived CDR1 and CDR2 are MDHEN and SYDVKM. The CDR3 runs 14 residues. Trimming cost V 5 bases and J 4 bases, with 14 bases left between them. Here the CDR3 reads CASSRYADSYGYTF. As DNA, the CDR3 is TGTGCCAGCAGTCGATACGCGGACAGCTATGGCTACACCTTC.

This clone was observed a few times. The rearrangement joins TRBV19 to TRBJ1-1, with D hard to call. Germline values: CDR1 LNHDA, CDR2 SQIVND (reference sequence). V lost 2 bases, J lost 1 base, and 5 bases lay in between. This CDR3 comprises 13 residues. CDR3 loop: CASSIKRNTEAFF. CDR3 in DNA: TGTGCCAGTAGTATAAAGAGGAACACTGAAGCTTTCTTT.

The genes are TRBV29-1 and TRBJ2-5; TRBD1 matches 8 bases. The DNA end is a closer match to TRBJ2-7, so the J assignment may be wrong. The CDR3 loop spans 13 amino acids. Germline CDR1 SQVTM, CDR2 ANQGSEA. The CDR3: CSVETGGKDEQYF. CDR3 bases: TGCAGCGTCGAAACAGGGGGTAAGGACGAGCAGTACTTC.

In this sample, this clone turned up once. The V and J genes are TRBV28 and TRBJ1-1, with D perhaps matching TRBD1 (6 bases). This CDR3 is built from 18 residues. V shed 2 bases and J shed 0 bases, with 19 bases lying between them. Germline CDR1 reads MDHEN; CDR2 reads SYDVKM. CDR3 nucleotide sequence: TGTGCCAGCAGTTTAGGGGCTCAGGGGCGGCTCATGAACACTGAAGCTTTCTTT. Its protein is CASSLGAQGRLMNTEAFF.

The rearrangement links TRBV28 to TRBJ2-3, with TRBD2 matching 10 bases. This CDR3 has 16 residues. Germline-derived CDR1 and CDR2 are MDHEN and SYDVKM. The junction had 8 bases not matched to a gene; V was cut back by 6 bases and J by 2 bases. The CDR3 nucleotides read TGTGCCAGCAGCCCCGGACTAGCGGAGTCCACAGATACGCAGTATTTT. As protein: CASSPGLAESTDTQYF.

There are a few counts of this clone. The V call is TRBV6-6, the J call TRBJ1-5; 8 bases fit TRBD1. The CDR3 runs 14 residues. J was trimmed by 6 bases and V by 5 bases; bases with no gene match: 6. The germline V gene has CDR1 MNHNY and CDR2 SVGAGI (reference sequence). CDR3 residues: CASSHTGGTQPQHF. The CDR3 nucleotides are TGTGCCAGCAGTCATACAGGGGGGACTCAGCCCCAGCATTTT.

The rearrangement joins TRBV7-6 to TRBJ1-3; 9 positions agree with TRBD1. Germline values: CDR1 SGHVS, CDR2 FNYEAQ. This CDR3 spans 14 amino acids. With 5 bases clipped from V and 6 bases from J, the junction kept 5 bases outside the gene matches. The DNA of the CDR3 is TGTGCCAGCAGCACGGGACAGGGACAAAACACCATATATTTT. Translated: CASSTGQGQNTIYF.

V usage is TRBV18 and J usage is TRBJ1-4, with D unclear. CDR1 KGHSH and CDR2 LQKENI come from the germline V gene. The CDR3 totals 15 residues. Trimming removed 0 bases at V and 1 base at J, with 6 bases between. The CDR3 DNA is TGTGCCAGCTCACCACCGACTGTAACTAATGAAAAACTGTTTTTT. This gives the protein CASSPPTVTNEKLFF.

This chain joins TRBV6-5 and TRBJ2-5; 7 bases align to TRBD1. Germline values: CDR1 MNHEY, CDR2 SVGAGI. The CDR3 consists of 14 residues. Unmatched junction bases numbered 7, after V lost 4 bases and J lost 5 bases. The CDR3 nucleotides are TGTGCCAGCAGTTCAGAGACAGGGAAGGAGACCCAGTACTTC. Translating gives CASSSETGKETQYF.

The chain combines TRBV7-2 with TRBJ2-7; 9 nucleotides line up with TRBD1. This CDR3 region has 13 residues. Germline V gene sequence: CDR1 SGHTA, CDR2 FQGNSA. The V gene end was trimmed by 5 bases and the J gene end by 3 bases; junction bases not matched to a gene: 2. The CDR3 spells CASSVGQGYEQYF. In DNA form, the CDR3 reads TGTGCCAGCAGCGTGGGACAGGGCTACGAGCAGTACTTC.

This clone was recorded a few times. In DNA, the CDR3 is TGCGCCAGCAGTGGTAGACGGACAGGGACGCAAGGCGGGGAGCTGTTTTTT. It specifies CASSGRRTGTQGGELFF. The V gene is TRBV10-1, the J gene TRBJ2-2, with TRBD1 matching 8 bases. J gave up 7 bases and V 4 bases, and 14 bases lay outside the gene matches. Germline CDR1 and CDR2: WNHNN and SYGVQD (reference sequence). This CDR3 contains 17 residues.

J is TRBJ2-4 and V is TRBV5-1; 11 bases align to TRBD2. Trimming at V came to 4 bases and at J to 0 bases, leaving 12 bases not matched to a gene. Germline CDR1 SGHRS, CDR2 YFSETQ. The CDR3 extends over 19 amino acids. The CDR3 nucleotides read TGCGCCAGCAGCCCGGTGGCTAGCGGGGGGACTATAGCCAAAAACATTCAGTACTTC. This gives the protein CASSPVASGGTIAKNIQYF.

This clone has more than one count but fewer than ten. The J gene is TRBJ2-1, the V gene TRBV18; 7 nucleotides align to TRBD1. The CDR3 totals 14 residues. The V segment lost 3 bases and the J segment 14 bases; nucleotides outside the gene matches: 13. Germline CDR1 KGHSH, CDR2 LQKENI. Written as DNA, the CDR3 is TGTGCCAGCTCACCGGAGACAGGGCGGGCGATGGAGTTCTTC. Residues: CASSPETGRAMEFF.

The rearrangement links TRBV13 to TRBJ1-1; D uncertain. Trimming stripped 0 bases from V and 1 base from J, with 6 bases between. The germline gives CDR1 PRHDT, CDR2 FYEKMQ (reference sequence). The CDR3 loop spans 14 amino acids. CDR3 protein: CASSLGEGNTEAFF. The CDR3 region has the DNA TGTGCCAGCAGCTTAGGGGAGGGGAACACTGAAGCTTTCTTT.

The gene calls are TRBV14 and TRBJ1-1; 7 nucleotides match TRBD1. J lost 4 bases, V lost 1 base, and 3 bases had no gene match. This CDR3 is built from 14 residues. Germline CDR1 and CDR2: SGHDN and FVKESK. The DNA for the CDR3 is TGTGCCAGCAGCCAAGTACGGGACAGCACTGAAGCTTTCTTT. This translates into CASSQVRDSTEAFF.

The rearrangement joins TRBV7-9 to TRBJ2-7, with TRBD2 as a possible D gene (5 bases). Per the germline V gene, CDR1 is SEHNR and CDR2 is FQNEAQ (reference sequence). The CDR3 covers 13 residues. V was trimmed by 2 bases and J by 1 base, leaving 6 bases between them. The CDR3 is CASSLRGSYEQYF. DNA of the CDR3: TGTGCCAGCAGCTTACGGGGTTCCTACGAGCAGTACTTC.

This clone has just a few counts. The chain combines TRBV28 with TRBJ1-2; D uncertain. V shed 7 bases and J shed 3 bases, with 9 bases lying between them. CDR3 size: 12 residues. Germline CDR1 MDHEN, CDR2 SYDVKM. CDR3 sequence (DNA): TGTGCCAGCACTCGTACAGACTATGGCTACACCTTC. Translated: CASTRTDYGYTF.